This T cell receptor (beta chain) was retrieved from a study of blood T cell repertoires in COVID-19. In germline, CDR1 is LGHDT, CDR2 YNNKEL (reference sequence). CDR3 length: 16 amino acids. Deletions cut 1 base from V and 3 bases from J, with 13 bases between. Assay used: immunoSEQ multiplex PCR; TCRdb lists only in-frame clones, some missing. The table includes roughly 250,000 clones, around 80% detected once. Input material: peripheral blood. The rearrangement uses TRBV3-1 (or the pseudogene TRBV3-2) and TRBJ2-1; TRBD2 is a possible D gene (6 bases). The sequence derives from a human donor in a cohort sampled during active COVID-19. In DNA form, the CDR3 reads TGTGCCAGCAGCCAAGCCGGGGGACGGGGCTACAATGAGCAGTTCTTC. The encoded protein is CASSQAGGRGYNEQFF.